Following are 18 T cell receptor beta chains from one sample sequenced in a study of CD8 T cells in Susac syndrome. RNA amounts of roughly 0.5 to 1 ug underwent reverse transcription with random hexamers. In TCRdb, the immunoSEQ multiplex PCR reads were re-called with MiXCR into one record per CDR3 protein. The profile shows 200,000 to 300,000 distinct CDR3 sequences, just over 90% of them singletons. The sample comprised CD4+ T cells from PBMCs. The source is a human donor with multiple sclerosis.

V and J are TRBV20-1 and TRBJ2-6, with D uncertain. This CDR3 contains 12 residues. CDR1 is DFQATT, CDR2 SNEGSKA, per germline (reference sequence). This CDR3 is CIASSGANVLTF. The CDR3 DNA reads as TGCATCGCGAGCTCTGGGGCCAACGTCCTGACTTTC.

This clonotype occurred a few times. The chain combines TRBV30 with TRBJ2-7; 10 nucleotides match TRBD1. The CDR3 spans 16 residues. CDR1 and CDR2 from the germline V gene are GTSNPN and SVGIG (reference sequence). V trimming: 2 bases; J trimming: 1 base; junction bases outside the gene matches: 8. CDR3 sequence: CAWSPPPGQGSYEQYV. The DNA for the CDR3 is TGTGCCTGGAGTCCTCCCCCGGGACAGGGGTCCTACGAGCAGTACGTC.

J is TRBJ2-7 and V is TRBV12-3 or TRBV12-4, with D uncertain. The V end lost 4 bases, the J end lost 6 bases, and 19 bases lay between the germline ends. This CDR3 spans 15 amino acids. The CDR3 is CASSSASGRRREQYF. CDR3 nucleotide sequence: TGTGCCAGCAGTTCGGCTTCCGGCAGAAGGCGCGAGCAGTACTTC.

The V call is TRBV11-3, the J call TRBJ2-7; D not resolved. The CDR3 is 14 amino acids. CDR1 and CDR2 from the germline V gene are SGHNT and YENEEA. Trimming cost V 0 bases and J 2 bases, with 8 bases left between them. The CDR3, as DNA: TGTGCCAGCAGCTTAGATTCCCTCGCCTACGAGCAGTACGTC. This codes for CASSLDSLAYEQYV.

The chain combines TRBV12-3 or TRBV12-4 with TRBJ2-1; 8 bases are a match to TRBD1. This CDR3 is built from 12 residues. With V trimmed by 3 bases and J by 12 bases, 4 bases remained unmatched. The CDR3 DNA is TGTGCCAGCAGTTTCCCCGGGACAGGGCAGTTCTTC. It specifies CASSFPGTGQFF.

The CDR3 sequence is CSARAHETQYF. The DNA of the CDR3 is TGCAGTGCTAGAGCTCATGAGACCCAGTACTTC. The V call is TRBV20-1, the J call TRBJ2-5; D is uncertain. The CDR3 totals 11 residues. From germline, CDR1 is DFQATT and CDR2 SNEGSKA (reference sequence). V dropped 1 base and J dropped 5 bases, with 5 bases sitting between them.

V gene TRBV3-1 combines with J gene TRBJ1-3, with D uncertain. Per germline, CDR1 LGHDT and CDR2 YNNKEL (reference sequence). The germline V and J ends were trimmed by 2 bases and 7 bases, with 15 bases remaining between them. The CDR3 spans 15 residues. The CDR3: CASSQSLAYGNTIYF. The CDR3 nucleotides are TGTGCCAGCAGCCAATCTCTGGCTTATGGTAACACCATATATTTT.

V is TRBV5-6 and J is TRBJ1-2; D might be TRBD1 (6 bases). Looked up from germline, CDR1 is SGHDT and CDR2 is YYEEEE. This CDR3 has 13 residues. V was cut by 2 bases and J by 10 bases, with 15 bases left in between. CDR3 in DNA: TGTGCCAGCAGCTTAATCGGCGACAGGCTCTACACCTTC. Translation gives CASSLIGDRLYTF.

This clonotype was observed a handful of times. The chain recombines TRBV29-1 with TRBJ2-7, with 10 positions matching TRBD1. This CDR3 is 15 amino acids long. Germline CDR1 and CDR2: SQVTM and ANQGSEA. With 3 bases clipped from V and 6 bases from J, the junction kept 11 bases outside the gene matches. Here the CDR3 reads CSVESDGTGVGEQYF. CDR3 coding DNA: TGCAGCGTTGAGAGTGATGGGACAGGGGTTGGCGAGCAGTACTTC.

The V gene is TRBV6-5, the J gene TRBJ2-7, with D possibly matching TRBD2 (6 bases). Germline CDR1 is MNHEY and CDR2 is SVGAGI. Trimming took off 2 bases at V and 7 bases at J, with 15 bases between the two ends. The CDR3 is made up of 14 amino acids. CDR3 sequence reads: CASSYANGRGEQYF. The CDR3 bases are TGTGCCAGCAGTTACGCCAACGGGAGAGGAGAGCAGTACTTC.

The J gene is TRBJ1-3, the V gene TRBV6-1; the D gene is possibly TRBD1 (6 bases). The CDR3 runs to 17 residues. Germline V gene data show CDR1 as MNHNS and CDR2 as SASEGT. V lost 3 bases and J lost 0, with 15 bases in between. The CDR3 DNA reads TGTGCCAGCAGTGAGATTCAAGACAGGAGCTCTGGAAACACCATATATTTT. This gives the protein CASSEIQDRSSGNTIYF.

J is TRBJ2-7 and V is TRBV5-1; D gene unclear. The CDR3 spans 15 residues. Trimming cost V 0 bases and J 4 bases, with 14 bases left between them. Germline assignment: CDR1 SGHRS and CDR2 YFSETQ. In nucleotides, the CDR3 is TGCGCCAGCAGCTTGGGGGCCGTACCCTCGTACGAGCAGTACTTC. Protein product: CASSLGAVPSYEQYF.

The rearrangement joins TRBV19 to TRBJ1-2, with D tentatively TRBD1 (5 bases). Trimming removed 9 bases from V and 5 bases from J, with 16 bases in between. From germline, CDR1 is LNHDA and CDR2 SQIVND (reference sequence). The CDR3 has 13 residues. This CDR3 reads CASSPAGIYGYTF. As DNA, the CDR3 is TGTGCCAGCTCCCCCGCAGGGATATATGGCTACACCTTC.

The rearrangement links TRBV2 to TRBJ1-3; maybe TRBD1 (6 bases). The germline gives CDR1 SNHLY, CDR2 FYNNEI. Trimming took off 7 bases at V and 0 bases at J, with 10 bases between the two ends. The length of the CDR3 is 14 residues. The CDR3 loop is CASIYRDSGNTIYF. The CDR3, as DNA: TGTGCCAGCATCTACAGGGACTCTGGAAACACCATATATTTT.

J is TRBJ2-7 and V is TRBV4-1; 8 bases align to TRBD1. From germline, CDR1 is MGHRA and CDR2 YSYEKL. V lost 1 base, J lost 3 bases, and 2 bases stayed unmatched. The CDR3 contains 14 residues. CDR3: CASSQVDRVYEQYF. CDR3 bases: TGCGCCAGCAGCCAAGTGGACAGGGTCTACGAGCAGTACTTC.

This chain links TRBV2 with TRBJ1-1; D is perhaps TRBD1 (5 bases). In germline, CDR1 is SNHLY, CDR2 FYNNEI. The germline V and J ends were trimmed by 7 bases and 4 bases, with 19 bases remaining between them. CDR3 length equals 15 residues. Here the CDR3 DNA reads TGTGCCAGCACCTGGAGCGGGGCGCGGGGCACTGAAGCTTTCTTT. Residues: CASTWSGARGTEAFF.

The gene calls are TRBV29-1 and TRBJ2-2; D perhaps matches TRBD2 (6 bases). The CDR3 extends over 15 amino acids. Trimming stripped 7 bases from V and 5 bases from J, with 20 bases between. CDR1 SQVTM and CDR2 ANQGSEA come from the germline V gene. The CDR3 here is CSAGDPGGNTGELFF. CDR3 in DNA: TGCAGCGCTGGAGACCCCGGGGGTAATACCGGGGAGCTGTTTTTT.

The chain links TRBV19 to TRBJ2-7; no clear D gene. The V gene lost 4 bases and the J gene lost 2 bases, with 9 bases spanning the gap. The germline CDR1 and CDR2 sequences are LNHDA and SQIVND (reference sequence). This CDR3 is 13 amino acids long. The CDR3 reads CASSKTVTYEQYF. The CDR3 DNA sequence: TGTGCCAGTAGTAAGACGGTTACCTACGAGCAGTACTTC.